This T cell receptor (beta chain) was sequenced in a study of OX40 agonist ivuxolimab in advanced cancers. This clone was detected only a few times. The data were produced by immunoSEQ multiplex PCR, yet TCRdb's version contains in-frame clones alone and is incomplete. The table includes some 86,000 clones, approximately 85% detected once. V gave up 0 bases and J gave up 2 bases, with 6 bases separating them. The CDR3 totals 15 residues. CDR1 is SGHRS, CDR2 YFSETQ, per germline. The sample in question was CD4+ or CD8+ T cells sorted from blood, obtained in a trial of the OX40 agonist ivuxolimab. This receptor was taken from an adult with an advanced solid tumor such as melanoma, head and neck, liver or kidney cancer. V and J are TRBV5-1 and TRBJ2-6; D remains unclear. The CDR3 DNA reads TGCGCCAGCAGCTTGGGGCAAACTGGGGCCAACGTCCTGACTTTC. It yields the protein CASSLGQTGANVLTF.